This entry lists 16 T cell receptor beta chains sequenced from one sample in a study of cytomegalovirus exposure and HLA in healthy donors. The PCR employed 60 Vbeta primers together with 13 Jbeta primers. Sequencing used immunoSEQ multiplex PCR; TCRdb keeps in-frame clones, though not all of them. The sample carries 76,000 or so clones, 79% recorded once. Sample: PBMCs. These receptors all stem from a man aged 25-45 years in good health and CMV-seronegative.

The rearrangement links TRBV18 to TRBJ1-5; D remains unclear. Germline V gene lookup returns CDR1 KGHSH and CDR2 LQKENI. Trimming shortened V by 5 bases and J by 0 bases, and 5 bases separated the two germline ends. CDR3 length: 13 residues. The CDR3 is CASSGDSNQPQHF. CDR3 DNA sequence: TGTGCCAGCTCAGGAGATAGCAATCAGCCCCAGCATTTT.

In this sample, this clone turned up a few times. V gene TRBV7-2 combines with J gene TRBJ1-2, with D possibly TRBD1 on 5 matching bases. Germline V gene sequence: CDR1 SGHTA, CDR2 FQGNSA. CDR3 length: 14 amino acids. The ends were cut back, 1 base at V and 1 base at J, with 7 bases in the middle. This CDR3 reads CASSLGGGNYGYTF. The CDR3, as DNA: TGTGCCAGCAGCTTAGGGGGCGGTAACTATGGCTACACCTTC.

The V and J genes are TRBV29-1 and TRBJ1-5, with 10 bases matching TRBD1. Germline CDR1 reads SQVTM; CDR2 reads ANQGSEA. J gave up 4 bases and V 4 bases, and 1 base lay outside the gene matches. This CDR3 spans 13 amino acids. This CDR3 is CSVGGQGNQPQHF. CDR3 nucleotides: TGCAGCGTTGGGGGACAGGGGAATCAGCCCCAGCATTTT.

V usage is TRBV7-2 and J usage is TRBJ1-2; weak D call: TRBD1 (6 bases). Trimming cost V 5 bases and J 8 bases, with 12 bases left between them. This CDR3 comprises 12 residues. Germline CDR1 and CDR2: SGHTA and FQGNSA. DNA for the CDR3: TGTGCCAGCAGCCTCACAGGGTACGGCTACACCTTC. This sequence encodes CASSLTGYGYTF.

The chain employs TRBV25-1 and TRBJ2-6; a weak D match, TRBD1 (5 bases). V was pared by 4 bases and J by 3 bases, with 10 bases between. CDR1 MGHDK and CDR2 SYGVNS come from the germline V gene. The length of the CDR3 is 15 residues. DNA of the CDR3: TGTGCCAGCAGTGTTCAGGGTGGTGGGGCCAACGTCCTGACTTTC. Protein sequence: CASSVQGGGANVLTF.

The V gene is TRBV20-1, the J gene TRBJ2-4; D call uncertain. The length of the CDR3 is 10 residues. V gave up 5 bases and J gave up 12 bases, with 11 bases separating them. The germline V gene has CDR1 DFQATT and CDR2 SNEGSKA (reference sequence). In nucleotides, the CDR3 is TGCAGTGCTGGGTCCCCGGGTCAGTACTTC. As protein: CSAGSPGQYF.

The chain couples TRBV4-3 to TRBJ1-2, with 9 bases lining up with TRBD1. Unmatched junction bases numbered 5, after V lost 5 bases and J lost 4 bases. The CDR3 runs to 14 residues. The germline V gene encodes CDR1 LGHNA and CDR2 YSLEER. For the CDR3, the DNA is TGCGCCAGCAGCGTACCGGGACAGGGCTATGGCTACACCTTC. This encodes CASSVPGQGYGYTF.

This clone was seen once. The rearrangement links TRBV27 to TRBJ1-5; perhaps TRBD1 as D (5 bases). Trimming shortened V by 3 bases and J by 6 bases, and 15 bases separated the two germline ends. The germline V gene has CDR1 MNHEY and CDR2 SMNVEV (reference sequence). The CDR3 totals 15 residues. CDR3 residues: CASSLDGNGGQPQHF. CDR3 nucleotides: TGTGCCAGCAGTTTGGACGGCAACGGGGGTCAGCCCCAGCATTTT.

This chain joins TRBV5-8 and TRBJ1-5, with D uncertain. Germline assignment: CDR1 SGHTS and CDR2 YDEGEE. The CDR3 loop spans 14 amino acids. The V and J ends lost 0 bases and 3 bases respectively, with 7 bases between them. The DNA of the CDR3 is TGTGCCAGCAGCTTGGAAGCCCTCAATCAGCCCCAGCATTTT. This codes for CASSLEALNQPQHF.

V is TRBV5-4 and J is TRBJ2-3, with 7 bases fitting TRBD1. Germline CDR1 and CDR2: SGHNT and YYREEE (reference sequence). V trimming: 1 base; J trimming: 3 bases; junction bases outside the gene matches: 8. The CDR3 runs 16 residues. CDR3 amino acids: CASSLRIGGMTDTQYF. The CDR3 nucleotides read TGTGCCAGCAGCTTGCGTATAGGGGGCATGACAGATACGCAGTATTTT.

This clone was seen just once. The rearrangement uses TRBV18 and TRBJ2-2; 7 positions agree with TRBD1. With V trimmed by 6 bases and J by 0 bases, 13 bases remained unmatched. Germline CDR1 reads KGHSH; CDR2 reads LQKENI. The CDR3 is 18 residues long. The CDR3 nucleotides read TGTGCCAGCTCCGCAAGAACAGGGGCGACCGCGAACACCGGGGAGCTGTTTTTT. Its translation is CASSARTGATANTGELFF.

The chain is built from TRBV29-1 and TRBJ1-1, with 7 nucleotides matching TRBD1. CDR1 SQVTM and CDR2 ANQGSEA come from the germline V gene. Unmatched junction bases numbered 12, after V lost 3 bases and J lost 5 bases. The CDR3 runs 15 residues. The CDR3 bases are TGCAGCGTTGATGAGTTGAGGGGGCGGGAAACTGAAGCTTTCTTT. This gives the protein CSVDELRGRETEAFF.

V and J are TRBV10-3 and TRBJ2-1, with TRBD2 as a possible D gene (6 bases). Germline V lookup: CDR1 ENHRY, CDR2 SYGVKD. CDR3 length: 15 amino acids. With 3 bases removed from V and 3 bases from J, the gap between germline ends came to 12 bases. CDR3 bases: TGTGCCATCAGTGAAGGAGCGGGTTACTACAATGAGCAGTTCTTC. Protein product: CAISEGAGYYNEQFF.

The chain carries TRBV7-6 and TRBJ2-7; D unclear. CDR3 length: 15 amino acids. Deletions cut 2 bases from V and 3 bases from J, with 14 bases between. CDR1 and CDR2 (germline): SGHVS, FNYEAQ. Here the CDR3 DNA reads TGTGCCAGCAGCTTATTGGCTCTTCCGGGCTACGAGCAGTACTTC. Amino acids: CASSLLALPGYEQYF.

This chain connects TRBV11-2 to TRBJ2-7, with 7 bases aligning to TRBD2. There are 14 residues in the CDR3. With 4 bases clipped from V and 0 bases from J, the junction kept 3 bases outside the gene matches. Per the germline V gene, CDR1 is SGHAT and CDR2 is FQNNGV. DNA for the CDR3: TGTGCCAGCAGCTGGGGGGGGAGCTCCTACGAGCAGTACTTC. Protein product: CASSWGGSSYEQYF. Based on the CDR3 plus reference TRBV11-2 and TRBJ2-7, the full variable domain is EAGVAQSPRYKIIEKRQSVAFWCNPISGHATLYWYQQILGQGPKLLIQFQNNGVVDDSQLPKDRFSAERLKGVDSTLKIQPAKLEDSAVYLCASSWGGSSYEQYFGPGTRLTVT.

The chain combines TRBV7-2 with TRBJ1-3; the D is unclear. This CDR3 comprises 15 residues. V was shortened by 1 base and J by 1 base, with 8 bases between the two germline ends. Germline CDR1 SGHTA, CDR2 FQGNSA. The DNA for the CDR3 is TGTGCCAGCAGCTTAGTTTCGCGATCTGGAAACACCATATATTTT. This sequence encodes CASSLVSRSGNTIYF. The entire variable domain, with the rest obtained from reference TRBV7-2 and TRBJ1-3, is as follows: GAGVSQSPSNKVTEKGKDVELRCDPISGHTALYWYRQSLGQGLEFLIYFQGNSAPDKSGLPSDRFSAERTGGSVSTLTIQRTQQEDSAVYLCASSLVSRSGNTIYFGEGSWLTVV.